The TCR beta chain under discussion was sequenced for a study of shared clonotypes between healthy human individuals. Overall study results and limits: Clonotypes that were shared across a few donors made up 4% to 6% of naive CD4 clonotypes.

Details on this clone: The antigen remains unidentified.

With 3 bases removed from V and 4 bases from J, the gap between germline ends came to 10 bases. The germline V gene encodes CDR1 MGHRA and CDR2 YSYEKL. The CDR3 runs to 13 residues. Naive CD8 cells lacked CD45RO, underwent positive selection for CCR7 and left out terminally differentiated effector memory CD45RA+ cells. Only in-frame clones appear in the TCRdb table, and some are missing; sequencing was by immunoSEQ multiplex PCR. This sample has 700,000 to 950,000 clones; 90% to 98% occur once, and the top ten carry less than 0.25%. The gene calls are TRBV4-1 and TRBJ2-7, with D unclear. The sequence was collected from a man younger than 40 in good health. Sequenced material: naive CD8+ T cells sorted from blood. This CDR3 is CASSQYEGYEQYF. The CDR3 bases are TGCGCCAGCAGCCAGTACGAAGGATACGAGCAGTACTTC.